In this sample, the clone carrying this T cell receptor (beta chain) turned up many times. Its antigen is unknown. Unique molecular identifiers were incorporated into the prepared TCRbeta library. TCRdb passed the PCR reads through MiXCR, listing each CDR3 protein once. This sample has around 300,000 distinct CDR3 sequences; more than 20% occur once, and the top ten carry approximately 11%. These data belong to a study of T-cell reconstitution after alpha-beta-depleted transplantation in children. Regarding the study as a whole: Newly generated T cells supplied most T-cell counts and diversity one year post-transplant. At around two months after transplant, the alpha-beta T cells were reportedly derived from several hundred expanded clones that came from non-depleted graft cells. From surviving recipient T cells and thymic progenitors came the high day-60 TCRbeta diversity observed in some patients.

Germline V gene sequence: CDR1 SEHNR, CDR2 FQNEAQ (reference sequence). The CDR3 contains 13 residues. Trimming stripped 5 bases from V and 5 bases from J, with 12 bases between. V is TRBV7-9 and J is TRBJ1-1; unclear D gene. The sequence derives from a male patient between 5 and 17 years old who had a stem cell transplant for acute lymphoblastic leukemia, so the T cells may come from the graft donor. This sample comprised PBMCs, mostly from graft donor cells, obtained 180 days after TCRalphabeta/CD19-depleted stem cell transplant. The CDR3 is CASSLQGRTEAFF. The CDR3 DNA sequence: TGTGCCAGCAGCCTTCAAGGGAGGACTGAAGCTTTCTTT. The full variable domain, with the rest looked up from reference TRBV7-9 and TRBJ1-1, is DTGVSQNPRHKITKRGQNVTFRCDPISEHNRLYWYRQTLGQGPEFLTYFQNEAQLEKSRLLSDRFSAERPKGSFSTLEIQRTEQGDSAMYLCASSLQGRTEAFFGQGTRLTVV.